This T cell receptor (beta chain) appears in the sequencing data of a study of blood T cells in healthy people across ages. The CDR3 is 15 amino acids. The V end was cut by 4 bases, the J end by 2 bases, with 14 bases between. CDR1 and CDR2 (germline): SGDLS, YYNGEE. Through a sample-barcoded 5' primer and a J-beta primer mix, a second PCR was run for roughly 6 to 12 cycles. Each cDNA was tagged by a template-switch adaptor containing 12 random nucleotides. TCRdb itself ran the 5' RACE reads through MiXCR, one entry per CDR3 protein. The repertoire consists of about 760,000 distinct CDR3 sequences, with 56% occurring once and the leading ten covering approximately 24%.

V and J are TRBV9 and TRBJ2-3; no definite D call. This TCR came from a man aged 35-49 years in good health. Sequences were obtained from blood. DNA of the CDR3: TGTGCCAGCAGCCTATCAGGACCGATCACAGATACGCAGTATTTT. It is translated as CASSLSGPITDTQYF.